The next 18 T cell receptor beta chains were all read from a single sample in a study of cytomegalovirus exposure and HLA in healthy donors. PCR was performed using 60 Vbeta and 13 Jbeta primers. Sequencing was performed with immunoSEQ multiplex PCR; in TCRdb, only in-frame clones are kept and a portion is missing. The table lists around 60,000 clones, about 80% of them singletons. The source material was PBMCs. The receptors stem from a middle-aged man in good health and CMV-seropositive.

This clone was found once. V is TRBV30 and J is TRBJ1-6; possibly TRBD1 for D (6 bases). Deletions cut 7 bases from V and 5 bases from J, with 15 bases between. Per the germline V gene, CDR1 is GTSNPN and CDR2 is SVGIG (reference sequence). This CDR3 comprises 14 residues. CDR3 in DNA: TGTGCCTTCAGCCGGGACACTGATAATTCACCCCTCCACTTT. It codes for CAFSRDTDNSPLHF. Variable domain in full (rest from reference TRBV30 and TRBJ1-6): SQTIHQWPATLVQPVGSPLSLECTVEGTSNPNLYWYRQAAGRGLQLLFYSVGIGQISSEVPQNLSASRPQDRQFILSSKKLLLSDSGFYLCAFSRDTDNSPLHFGNGTRLTVT.

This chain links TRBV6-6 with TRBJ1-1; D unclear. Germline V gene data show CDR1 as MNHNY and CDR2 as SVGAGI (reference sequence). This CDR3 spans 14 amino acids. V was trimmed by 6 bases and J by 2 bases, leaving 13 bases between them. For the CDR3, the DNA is TGTGCCAGCAGCCTGACATCCCCAAACACTGAAGCTTTCTTT. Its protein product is CASSLTSPNTEAFF.

The CDR3 region has the DNA TGTGCCAGCAGCGTAGCAGGGCCCCCCTACGAGCAGTTCTTC. Protein sequence: CASSVAGPPYEQFF. V usage is TRBV9 and J usage is TRBJ2-1, with D possibly matching TRBD1 (5 bases). V was shortened by 0 bases and J by 10 bases, with 14 bases between the two germline ends. Germline V gene lookup returns CDR1 SGDLS and CDR2 YYNGEE. CDR3 length equals 14 residues.

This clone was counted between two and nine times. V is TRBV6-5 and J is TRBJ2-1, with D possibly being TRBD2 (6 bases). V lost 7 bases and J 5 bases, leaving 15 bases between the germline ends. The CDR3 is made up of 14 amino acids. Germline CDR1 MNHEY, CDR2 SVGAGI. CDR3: CASTSLWGDNEQFF. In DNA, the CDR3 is TGTGCCAGCACCTCCTTGTGGGGGGACAATGAGCAGTTCTTC.

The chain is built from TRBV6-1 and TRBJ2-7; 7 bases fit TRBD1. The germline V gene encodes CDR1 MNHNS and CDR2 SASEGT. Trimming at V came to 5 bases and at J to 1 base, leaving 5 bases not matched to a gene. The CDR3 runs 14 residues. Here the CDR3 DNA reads TGTGCCAGCAGTACCTCGACAGGGTCCTACGAGCAGTACTTC. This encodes CASSTSTGSYEQYF.

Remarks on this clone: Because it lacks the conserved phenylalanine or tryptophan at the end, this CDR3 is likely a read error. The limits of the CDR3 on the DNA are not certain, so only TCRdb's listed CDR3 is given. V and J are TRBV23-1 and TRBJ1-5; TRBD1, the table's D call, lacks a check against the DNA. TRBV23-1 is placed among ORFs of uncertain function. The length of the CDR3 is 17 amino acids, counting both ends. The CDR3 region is CASSQQSGEGGWQPQHL.

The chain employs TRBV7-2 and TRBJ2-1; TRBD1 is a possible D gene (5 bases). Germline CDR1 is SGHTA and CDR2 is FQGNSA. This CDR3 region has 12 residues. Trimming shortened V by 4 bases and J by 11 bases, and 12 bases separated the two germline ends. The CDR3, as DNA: TGTGCCAGCAGCTCGGACACAAACAAGCAGTTCTTC. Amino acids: CASSSDTNKQFF.

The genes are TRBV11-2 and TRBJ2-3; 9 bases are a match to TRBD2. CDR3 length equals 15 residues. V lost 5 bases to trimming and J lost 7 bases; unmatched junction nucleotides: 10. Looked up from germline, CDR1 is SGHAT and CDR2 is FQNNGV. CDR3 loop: CASSPPAGGANTQYF. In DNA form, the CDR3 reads TGTGCCAGCAGCCCACCTGCGGGAGGGGCGAATACGCAGTATTTT.

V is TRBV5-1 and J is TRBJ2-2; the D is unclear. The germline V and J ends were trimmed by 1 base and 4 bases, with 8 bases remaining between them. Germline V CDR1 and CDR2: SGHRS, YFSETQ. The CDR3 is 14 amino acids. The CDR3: CASSLLHGTGELFF. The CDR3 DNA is TGCGCCAGCAGCTTGCTGCACGGCACCGGGGAGCTGTTTTTT.

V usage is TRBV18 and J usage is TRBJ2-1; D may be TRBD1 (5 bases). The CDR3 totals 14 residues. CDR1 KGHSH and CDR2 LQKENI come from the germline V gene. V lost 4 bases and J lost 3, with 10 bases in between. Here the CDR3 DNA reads TGTGCCAGCTCACTGTCAGGGTTCTACAATGAGCAGTTCTTC. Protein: CASSLSGFYNEQFF.

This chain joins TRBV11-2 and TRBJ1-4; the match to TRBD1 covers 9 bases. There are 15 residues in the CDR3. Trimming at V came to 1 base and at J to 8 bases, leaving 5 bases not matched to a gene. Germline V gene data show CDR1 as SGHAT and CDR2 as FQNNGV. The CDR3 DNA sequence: TGTGCCAGCAGCTTAGGGGACAGGGATCGAGAAAAACTGTTTTTT. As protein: CASSLGDRDREKLFF.

The CDR3 reads CASSFSASRTSSTDTQYF. CDR3 DNA: TGTGCCAGCAGTTTTTCGGCTAGCAGAACCTCTAGCACAGATACGCAGTATTTT. V usage is TRBV28 and J usage is TRBJ2-3; weak D call: TRBD2 (5 bases). The V gene's germline CDR1 is MDHEN and CDR2 SYDVKM. Between the trimmed V and J ends, which lost 3 bases and 0 bases, there was a span of 19 bases. The CDR3 consists of 18 residues.

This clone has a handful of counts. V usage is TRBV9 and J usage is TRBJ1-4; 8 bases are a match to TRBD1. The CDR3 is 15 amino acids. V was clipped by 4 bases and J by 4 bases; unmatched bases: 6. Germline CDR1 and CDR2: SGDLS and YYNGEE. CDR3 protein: CASSLSGQGNEKLFF. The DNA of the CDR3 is TGTGCCAGCAGCTTAAGTGGACAGGGTAATGAAAAACTGTTTTTT.

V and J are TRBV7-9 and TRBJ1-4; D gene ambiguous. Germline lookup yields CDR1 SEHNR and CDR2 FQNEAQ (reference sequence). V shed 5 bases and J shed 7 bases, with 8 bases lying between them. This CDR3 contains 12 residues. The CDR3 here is CASSKEIEKLFF. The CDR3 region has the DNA TGTGCCAGCAGCAAGGAGATTGAAAAACTGTTTTTT.

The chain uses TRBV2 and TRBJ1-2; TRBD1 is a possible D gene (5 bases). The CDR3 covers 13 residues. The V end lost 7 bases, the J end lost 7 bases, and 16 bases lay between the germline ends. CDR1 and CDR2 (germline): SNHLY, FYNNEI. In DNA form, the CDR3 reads TGTGCCAGCACTAGGTCAGGGCTTCGTGGCTACACCTTC. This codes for CASTRSGLRGYTF.

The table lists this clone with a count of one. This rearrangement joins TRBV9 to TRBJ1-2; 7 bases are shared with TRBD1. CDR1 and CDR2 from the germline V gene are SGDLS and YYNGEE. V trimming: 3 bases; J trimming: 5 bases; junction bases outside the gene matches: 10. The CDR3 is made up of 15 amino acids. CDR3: CASSADVRDSYGYTF. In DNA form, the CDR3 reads TGTGCCAGCAGCGCGGACGTTAGGGACAGTTATGGCTACACCTTC.

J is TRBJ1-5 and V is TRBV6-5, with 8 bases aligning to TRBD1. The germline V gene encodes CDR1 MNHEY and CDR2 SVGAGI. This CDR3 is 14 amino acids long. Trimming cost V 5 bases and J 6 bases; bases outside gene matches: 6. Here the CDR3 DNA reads TGTGCCAGCAGTGACAGGGGAGAACCTCAGCCCCAGCATTTT. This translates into CASSDRGEPQPQHF.

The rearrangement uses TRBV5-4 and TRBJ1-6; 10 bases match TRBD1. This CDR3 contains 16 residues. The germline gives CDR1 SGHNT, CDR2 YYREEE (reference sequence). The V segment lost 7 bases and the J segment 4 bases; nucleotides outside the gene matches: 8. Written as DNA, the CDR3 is TGTGCCAGCGAAAGCCGGGACAGGGGATATAATTCACCCCTCCACTTT. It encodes CASESRDRGYNSPLHF.